One sample yielded the 17 T cell receptor beta chains listed below, sequenced in a study of beta chain features in type 1 diabetes. General study findings and limits: The study found moderately but significantly shorter TCRB CDR3s in all four CD4+ subsets of Type 1 diabetes patients.

Antigens for these TCRs are unknown. The isolated RNA, all of it, was reverse transcribed, so expressed TCRB transcripts were what got sequenced. The protocol was immunoSEQ multiplex PCR, while the TCRdb copy is restricted to in-frame clones and leaves out a portion. The repertoire holds approximately 170,000 clones, with 7.8% as singletons. Specimen: central memory CD4+ T cells from blood. The receptors were sampled from a woman aged 35 to 49 with type 1 diabetes.

The table lists this clone with a few counts. The V and J genes are TRBV7-2 and TRBJ1-1; TRBD1 agrees at 7 bases. The CDR3 is made up of 14 amino acids. Unmatched junction bases numbered 14, after V lost 5 bases and J lost 11 bases. CDR1 SGHTA and CDR2 FQGNSA come from the germline V gene. The CDR3 spells CASSPSVPTGRAFF. The CDR3 DNA sequence: TGTGCCAGCAGCCCATCAGTCCCGACAGGGAGGGCTTTCTTT.

V and J are TRBV5-4 and TRBJ2-3; weak D call: TRBD1 (5 bases). The CDR3 is 13 amino acids. V was clipped by 2 bases and J by 6 bases, with 10 bases between them. Looked up from germline, CDR1 is SGHNT and CDR2 is YYREEE (reference sequence). The CDR3 nucleotides are TGTGCCAGCAGCTTAGACAGACGGGATACGCAGTATTTT. The encoded protein is CASSLDRRDTQYF.

This clone occurred a few times. The chain uses TRBV29-1 and TRBJ2-3; TRBD2 matches 16 bases. Germline V lookup: CDR1 SQVTM, CDR2 ANQGSEA. The trim removed 1 base at V and 4 bases at J, leaving 8 bases unmatched. The CDR3 has 18 residues. This chain's CDR3 is CSVEAVGLAGGRSDTQYF. As DNA, the CDR3 is TGCAGCGTTGAAGCGGTGGGACTAGCGGGGGGGCGGTCAGATACGCAGTATTTT.

The J gene is TRBJ1-5, the V gene TRBV21-1; TRBD1 is the table's D call and was not checked against the DNA. TRBV21-1 is described as a pseudogene. The CDR3 covers 16 residues. The CDR3: CASSKGPLRSYQPQHF. In DNA form, the CDR3 reads TGTGCCAGCAGCAAGGGGCCCTTGAGGAGTTATCAGCCCCAGCATTTT.

Of note for this clone: The likely explanation is a read error, given a far larger clone one base away. In the same sample, other DNA sequences code for this CDR3. The V call is TRBV5-1, the J call TRBJ2-5, with a possible D match to TRBD2 (6 bases). CDR3 length equals 14 residues. Germline V CDR1 and CDR2: SGHRS, YFSETQ. Trimming shortened V by 0 bases and J by 7 bases, and 13 bases separated the two germline ends. The CDR3 DNA reads as TGCGCCAGCAGCTTGGTGGCGGGGTCAGGGACCCAGTACTTC. Protein sequence: CASSLVAGSGTQYF.

This clone was seen repeatedly, ten times or more. V usage is TRBV5-1 and J usage is TRBJ2-2, with D unclear. There are 15 residues in the CDR3. V was trimmed by 0 bases and J by 5 bases, leaving 11 bases between them. CDR1 is SGHRS and CDR2 is YFSETQ in the germline V gene. The CDR3 loop reads CASSLDPTPTGELFF. The CDR3 DNA follows: TGCGCCAGCAGCTTGGACCCGACTCCGACCGGGGAGCTGTTTTTT.

The chain uses TRBV25-1 and TRBJ2-4, with D possibly being TRBD1 (5 bases). Germline CDR1 is MGHDK and CDR2 is SYGVNS. The CDR3 runs to 14 residues. Trimming cost V 2 bases and J 7 bases, with 12 bases left between them. CDR3 amino acids: CASSENKKGNIQYF. The DNA of the CDR3 is TGTGCCAGCAGTGAAAACAAAAAGGGGAACATTCAGTACTTC.

This clone was found a few times. J is TRBJ1-2 and V is TRBV20-1, with unresolved D. The germline V gene encodes CDR1 DFQATT and CDR2 SNEGSKA (reference sequence). Trimming removed 4 bases at V and 6 bases at J, with 6 bases between. The CDR3 totals 10 residues. CDR3 sequence (DNA): TGCAGTGCTAACAAAGATGGCTACACCTTC. Amino acid sequence: CSANKDGYTF.

J is TRBJ1-2 and V is TRBV27, with a tentative D call TRBD1 (6 bases). V was cut by 3 bases and J by 7 bases, with 12 bases left in between. Germline assignment: CDR1 MNHEY and CDR2 SMNVEV (reference sequence). The CDR3 extends over 13 amino acids. CDR3 bases: TGTGCCAGCAGTTTGGAAGGGGGGGCTGGCTACACCTTC. Translating it yields CASSLEGGAGYTF.

This clone turned up a few times. The chain's CDR3 is CASSIGEDVRGNEQFF. The CDR3 bases are TGTGCCAGTAGTATAGGTGAGGACGTTCGGGGAAATGAGCAGTTCTTC. The V call is TRBV19, the J call TRBJ2-1, with a weak D call TRBD2 (5 bases). Trimming took off 1 base at V and 7 bases at J, with 17 bases between the two ends. There are 16 residues in the CDR3. Germline V gene lookup returns CDR1 LNHDA and CDR2 SQIVND (reference sequence).

This clone was recorded a few times. The rearrangement links TRBV7-3 to TRBJ2-5; 12 positions agree with TRBD1. Germline V gives CDR1 SGHTA, CDR2 FQGTGA. Trimming removed 5 bases from V and 5 bases from J; junction bases left unmatched: 9. There are 16 residues in the CDR3. The CDR3 region is CASSTGTGGWGETQYF. CDR3 DNA sequence: TGTGCCAGCAGCACCGGGACAGGGGGCTGGGGGGAGACCCAGTACTTC.

This chain uses TRBV14 with TRBJ1-2; 10 nucleotides line up with TRBD1. The CDR3 is 14 amino acids. Germline V lookup: CDR1 SGHDN, CDR2 FVKESK. Unmatched junction bases numbered 3, after V lost 2 bases and J lost 6 bases. The CDR3 is CASSQRDRGDGYTF. DNA of the CDR3: TGTGCCAGCAGCCAACGGGACAGGGGAGATGGCTACACCTTC.

This chain uses TRBV25-1 with TRBJ1-2; D gene ambiguous. V was pared by 3 bases and J by 1 base, with 12 bases between. This CDR3 comprises 15 residues. Germline V gene lookup returns CDR1 MGHDK and CDR2 SYGVNS. CDR3 protein: CASSDLAGGNYGYTF. CDR3 DNA sequence: TGTGCCAGCAGTGATCTGGCCGGAGGTAACTATGGCTACACCTTC.

V gene TRBV28 combines with J gene TRBJ2-1; D not certain. V was cut by 7 bases and J by 0 bases, with 13 bases left in between. There are 15 residues in the CDR3. The V gene's germline CDR1 is MDHEN and CDR2 SYDVKM. CDR3 coding DNA: TGTGCCAGCACCTTCACACGGAGCTCCTACAATGAGCAGTTCTTC. It translates to CASTFTRSSYNEQFF.

This clone was seen a handful of times. V and J are TRBV2 and TRBJ2-1, with no clear D. CDR3 length equals 12 residues. Germline assignment: CDR1 SNHLY and CDR2 FYNNEI. V lost 4 bases and J lost 9, with 10 bases in between. As DNA, the CDR3 is TGTGCCAGCAGTGTCCGACTGACTGAGCAGTTCTTC. Its protein is CASSVRLTEQFF.

This clone turned up a few times. The chain couples TRBV10-3 to TRBJ1-5; D not certain. The V end was cut by 6 bases, the J end by 1 base, with 10 bases between. This CDR3 has 14 residues. CDR1 and CDR2 from the germline V gene are ENHRY and SYGVKD. CDR3 DNA sequence: TGTGCCATCAGCCGGGGAGAGAGCAATCAGCCCCAGCATTTT. Its translation: CAISRGESNQPQHF.

The chain employs TRBV28 and TRBJ1-1; a possible D gene is TRBD1 (6 bases). This CDR3 region has 13 residues. With 7 bases removed from V and 7 bases from J, the gap between germline ends came to 16 bases. The germline V gene encodes CDR1 MDHEN and CDR2 SYDVKM. CDR3 nucleotide sequence: TGTGCCAGCACTGATGGGGGGGCAAATGAAGCTTTCTTT. Protein: CASTDGGANEAFF.